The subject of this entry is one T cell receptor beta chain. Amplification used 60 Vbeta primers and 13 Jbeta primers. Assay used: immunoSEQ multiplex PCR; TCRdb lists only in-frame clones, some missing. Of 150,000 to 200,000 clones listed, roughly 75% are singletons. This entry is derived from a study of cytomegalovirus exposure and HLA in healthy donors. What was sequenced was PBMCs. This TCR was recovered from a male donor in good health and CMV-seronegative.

The CDR3 is CASSSGTSGGTGETQYF. The CDR3 DNA reads as TGTGCCAGCAGCTCTGGGACTAGCGGGGGCACAGGAGAGACCCAGTACTTC. V gene TRBV5-6 combines with J gene TRBJ2-5, with 14 bases that match TRBD2. The V gene's germline CDR1 is SGHDT and CDR2 YYEEEE. The CDR3 has 17 residues. V was clipped by 3 bases and J by 4 bases; unmatched bases: 8.